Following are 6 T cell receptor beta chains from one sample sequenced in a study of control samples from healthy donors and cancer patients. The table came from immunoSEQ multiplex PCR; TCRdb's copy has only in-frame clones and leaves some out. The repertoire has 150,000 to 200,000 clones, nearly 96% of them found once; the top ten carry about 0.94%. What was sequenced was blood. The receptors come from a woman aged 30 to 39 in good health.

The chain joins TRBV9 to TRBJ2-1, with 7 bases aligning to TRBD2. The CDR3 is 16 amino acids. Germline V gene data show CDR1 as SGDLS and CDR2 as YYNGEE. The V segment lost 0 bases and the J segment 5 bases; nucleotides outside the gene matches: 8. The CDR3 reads CASSVATASGNNEQFF. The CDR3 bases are TGTGCCAGCAGCGTAGCTACGGCTAGCGGAAACAATGAGCAGTTCTTC.

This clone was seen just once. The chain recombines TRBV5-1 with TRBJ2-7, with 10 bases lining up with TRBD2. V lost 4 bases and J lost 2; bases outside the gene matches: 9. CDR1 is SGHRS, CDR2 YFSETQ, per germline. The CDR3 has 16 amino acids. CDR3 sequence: CASSPPGTSVAYEQYF. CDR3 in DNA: TGCGCCAGCAGCCCGCCCGGGACTAGCGTAGCCTACGAGCAGTACTTC. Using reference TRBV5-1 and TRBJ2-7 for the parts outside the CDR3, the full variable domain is KAGVTQTPRYLIKTRGQQVTLSCSPISGHRSVSWYQQTPGQGLQFLFEYFSETQRNKGNFPGRFSGRQFSNSRSEMNVSTLELGDSALYLCASSPPGTSVAYEQYFGPGTRLTVT.

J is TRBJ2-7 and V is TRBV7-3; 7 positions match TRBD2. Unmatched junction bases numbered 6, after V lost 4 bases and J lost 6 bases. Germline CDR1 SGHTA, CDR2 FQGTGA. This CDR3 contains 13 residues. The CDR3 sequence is CASSSRGGLEQYF. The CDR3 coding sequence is TGTGCCAGCAGCTCACGCGGGGGTCTCGAGCAGTACTTC.

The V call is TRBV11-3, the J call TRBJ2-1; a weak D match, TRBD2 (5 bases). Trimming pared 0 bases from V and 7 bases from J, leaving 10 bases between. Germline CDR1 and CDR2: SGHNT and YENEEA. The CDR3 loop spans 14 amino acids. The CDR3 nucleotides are TGTGCCAGCAGCTTAGAACCGGACTCGAATGAGCAGTTCTTC. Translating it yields CASSLEPDSNEQFF.

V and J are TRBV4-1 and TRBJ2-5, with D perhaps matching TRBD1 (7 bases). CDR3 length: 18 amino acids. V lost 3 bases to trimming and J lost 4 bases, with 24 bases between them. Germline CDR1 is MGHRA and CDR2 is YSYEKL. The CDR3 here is CASSQQLWGSGGGETQYF. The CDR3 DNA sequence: TGCGCCAGCAGCCAGCAGCTTTGGGGTTCAGGGGGAGGAGAGACCCAGTACTTC.

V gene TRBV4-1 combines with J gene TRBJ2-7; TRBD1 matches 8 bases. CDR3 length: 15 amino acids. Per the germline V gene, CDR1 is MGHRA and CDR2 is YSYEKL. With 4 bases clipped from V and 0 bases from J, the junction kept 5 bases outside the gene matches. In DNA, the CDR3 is TGCGCCAGCAGCCCCAGGACAGGGACCTCCTACGAGCAGTACTTC. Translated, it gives CASSPRTGTSYEQYF.